The 15 T cell receptor beta chains below come from one sample, sequenced in a study of blood T cell repertoires in COVID-19. Profiled with immunoSEQ multiplex PCR; TCRdb holds only in-frame clones, not every one. This table has about 360,000 clones, 83% appearing once. Sequencing input: peripheral blood. The source of these receptors is a man younger than 40 with active or convalescent COVID-19.

The CDR3 nucleotides read TGTGCCAGCAGCGCTCGACAGGGTCCCTACGAGCAGTACTTC. Amino acid sequence: CASSARQGPYEQYF. This rearrangement joins TRBV7-9 to TRBJ2-7; 7 bases align to TRBD1. V was clipped by 5 bases and J by 2 bases; unmatched bases: 6. The CDR3 extends over 14 amino acids. CDR1 is SEHNR, CDR2 FQNEAQ, per germline (reference sequence).

V usage is TRBV6-5 and J usage is TRBJ2-7; 13 nucleotides match TRBD2. The CDR3 runs 13 residues. V dropped 6 bases and J dropped 7; count of bases not matched to a gene: 3. The V gene's germline CDR1 is MNHEY and CDR2 SVGAGI. CDR3 bases: TGTGCCAGCAGACTGGGACTAGCGGGAGAGCAGTACTTC. Translation gives CASRLGLAGEQYF.

V usage is TRBV12-3 or TRBV12-4 and J usage is TRBJ2-7; D is possibly TRBD2 (5 bases). The CDR3 length is 13 residues. Trimming took off 3 bases at V and 1 base at J, with 7 bases between the two ends. The CDR3 here is CASSFRESYEQYF. The DNA for the CDR3 is TGTGCCAGCAGTTTTAGGGAGTCCTACGAGCAGTACTTC.

The rearrangement links TRBV11-2 to TRBJ1-2; 7 positions agree with TRBD1. The CDR3 has 16 residues. Germline V gives CDR1 SGHAT, CDR2 FQNNGV. V was clipped by 7 bases and J by 1 base; unmatched bases: 12. The CDR3 DNA reads TGTGCCAGCACGGGACAGCGGGGGAATTTTAACTATGGCTACACCTTC. It yields the protein CASTGQRGNFNYGYTF. The whole variable domain, remainder taken from reference TRBV11-2 and TRBJ1-2, is EAGVAQSPRYKIIEKRQSVAFWCNPISGHATLYWYQQILGQGPKLLIQFQNNGVVDDSQLPKDRFSAERLKGVDSTLKIQPAKLEDSAVYLCASTGQRGNFNYGYTFGSGTRLTVV.

The chain recombines TRBV13 with TRBJ1-2; the D gene is possibly TRBD1 (6 bases). Germline assignment: CDR1 PRHDT and CDR2 FYEKMQ (reference sequence). The CDR3 is made up of 13 amino acids. The germline V and J ends were trimmed by 2 bases and 6 bases, with 10 bases remaining between them. The CDR3 spells CASSLLTGNGYTF. CDR3 bases: TGTGCCAGCAGCTTACTAACAGGGAATGGCTACACCTTC.

This chain uses TRBV12-3 or TRBV12-4 with TRBJ1-4; 7 positions match TRBD1. This CDR3 region has 13 residues. The V gene end was trimmed by 7 bases and the J gene end by 4 bases; junction bases not matched to a gene: 3. The CDR3 region is CASTGQLNEKLFF. As DNA, the CDR3 is TGTGCCAGCACGGGACAGCTTAATGAAAAACTGTTTTTT.

The rearrangement links TRBV18 to TRBJ1-1; possibly TRBD1 for D (6 bases). V was cut by 2 bases and J by 5 bases, with 12 bases left in between. In germline, CDR1 is KGHSH, CDR2 LQKENI. The CDR3 is 14 amino acids. DNA for the CDR3: TGTGCCAGCTCACCATCGAACAGGGATACTGAAGCTTTCTTT. Protein: CASSPSNRDTEAFF.

CDR3 DNA sequence: TGTGCCAGCAGCCCAAGAGGGAGGATTGAAGCTTTCTTT. It is translated as CASSPRGRIEAFF. The chain employs TRBV7-6 and TRBJ1-1; D is unclear. The V end was cut by 5 bases, the J end by 7 bases, with 14 bases between. CDR3 length equals 13 residues. Germline V gene lookup returns CDR1 SGHVS and CDR2 FNYEAQ.

The rearrangement joins TRBV20-1 to TRBJ2-7; D remains ambiguous. V was shortened by 3 bases and J by 1 base, with 16 bases between the two germline ends. Per the germline V gene, CDR1 is DFQATT and CDR2 is SNEGSKA (reference sequence). This CDR3 is 15 amino acids long. CDR3 in DNA: TGCAGTGCTAGTAACGCGGCAGCGAGTTCCTACGAGCAGTACTTC. It encodes CSASNAAASSYEQYF.

The chain recombines TRBV6-5 with TRBJ2-7, with D tentatively TRBD2 (6 bases). Trimming shortened V by 6 bases and J by 5 bases, and 14 bases separated the two germline ends. The CDR3 has 13 residues. Germline assignment: CDR1 MNHEY and CDR2 SVGAGI. CDR3 loop: CASSLGGSDEQYF. The CDR3 DNA is TGTGCCAGCAGCCTCGGGGGTTCAGACGAGCAGTACTTC.

V usage is TRBV13 and J usage is TRBJ1-6; perhaps TRBD1 as D (6 bases). The length of the CDR3 is 16 residues. V was clipped by 4 bases and J by 6 bases, with 16 bases between them. Germline V CDR1 and CDR2: PRHDT, FYEKMQ (reference sequence). The CDR3: CASSSSSQGFNSPLHF. In DNA form, the CDR3 reads TGTGCCAGCAGCTCATCCTCCCAGGGGTTTAATTCACCCCTCCACTTT.

The V call is TRBV5-1, the J call TRBJ2-5, with 7 positions matching TRBD2. Germline V CDR1 and CDR2: SGHRS, YFSETQ. The CDR3 contains 14 residues. The V segment lost 2 bases and the J segment 3 bases; nucleotides outside the gene matches: 4. CDR3 in DNA: TGCGCCAGCAGCTTTGGGCTAGCGGAAGAGACCCAGTACTTC. Translated: CASSFGLAEETQYF. Looking up the rest from reference TRBV5-1 and TRBJ2-5 gives the full variable domain: KAGVTQTPRYLIKTRGQQVTLSCSPISGHRSVSWYQQTPGQGLQFLFEYFSETQRNKGNFPGRFSGRQFSNSRSEMNVSTLELGDSALYLCASSFGLAEETQYFGPGTRLLVL.

The rearrangement uses TRBV6-2 or TRBV6-3 and TRBJ1-2; no reliable D call. V lost 1 base to trimming and J lost 5 bases, with 8 bases between them. The length of the CDR3 is 13 residues. Germline-derived CDR1 and CDR2 are MNHEY and SVGEGT. As DNA, the CDR3 is TGTGCCAGCAGTTACTTCGAGGGTTATGGCTACACCTTC. Translation: CASSYFEGYGYTF.

This chain links TRBV6-5 with TRBJ2-7; D possibly corresponds to TRBD2 (6 bases). With 7 bases removed from V and 7 bases from J, the gap between germline ends came to 17 bases. This CDR3 spans 13 amino acids. Germline-derived CDR1 and CDR2 are MNHEY and SVGAGI. The CDR3 DNA reads as TGTGCCAGCAAGGCGGGACCGCGATGGGAGCAGTACTTC. Protein: CASKAGPRWEQYF.

This clone was counted many times. The V call is TRBV7-6, the J call TRBJ2-2, with TRBD2 as a possible D gene (6 bases). The CDR3 totals 13 residues. V was trimmed by 5 bases and J by 4 bases, leaving 8 bases between them. Germline CDR1 SGHVS, CDR2 FNYEAQ. CDR3 residues: CASSVSGTGELFF. The CDR3 DNA reads as TGTGCCAGCAGCGTTAGCGGCACCGGGGAGCTGTTTTTT.